A few counts support the clone carrying this TCR beta chain. The data originate from a study of T cell repertoires in cytomegalovirus infection. TCRdb recomputed calls from the reads with MiXCR, one row per CDR3 protein. Here the sample spans tens of thousands of distinct CDR3 sequences, 3.5% to 4% being singletons. The receptor was isolated from a human donor in good health (CMV status not recorded). Some clones in this sample may be carry-over from other donors' samples. The sequenced sample was PBMCs.

This chain's CDR3 is CASSLPVAGELFF. CDR3 sequence (DNA): TGTGCCAGCAGCTTACCCGTGGCCGGGGAGCTGTTTTTT. The J gene is TRBJ2-2, the V gene TRBV7-2, with D unclear. There are 13 residues in the CDR3. Germline values: CDR1 SGHTA, CDR2 FQGNSA. The germline V and J ends were trimmed by 2 bases and 6 bases, with 7 bases remaining between them.